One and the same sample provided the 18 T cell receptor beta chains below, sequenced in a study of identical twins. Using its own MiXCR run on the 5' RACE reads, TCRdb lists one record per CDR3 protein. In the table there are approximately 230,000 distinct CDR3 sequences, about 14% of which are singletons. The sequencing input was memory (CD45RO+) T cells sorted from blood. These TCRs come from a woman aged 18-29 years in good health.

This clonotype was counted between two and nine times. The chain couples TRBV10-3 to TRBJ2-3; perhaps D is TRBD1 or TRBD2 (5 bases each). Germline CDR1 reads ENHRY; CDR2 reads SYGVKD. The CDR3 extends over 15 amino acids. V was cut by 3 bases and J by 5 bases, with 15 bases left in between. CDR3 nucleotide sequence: TGTGCCATCAGTGAACTCTGGGGGAGTGGAGATACGCAGTATTTT. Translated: CAISELWGSGDTQYF.

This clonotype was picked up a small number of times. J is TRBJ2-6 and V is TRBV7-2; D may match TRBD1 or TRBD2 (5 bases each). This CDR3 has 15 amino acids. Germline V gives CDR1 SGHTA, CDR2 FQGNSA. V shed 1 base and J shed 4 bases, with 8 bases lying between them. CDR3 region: CASSLGGTGANVLTF. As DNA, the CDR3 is TGTGCCAGCAGCTTAGGAGGGACCGGGGCCAACGTCCTGACTTTC.

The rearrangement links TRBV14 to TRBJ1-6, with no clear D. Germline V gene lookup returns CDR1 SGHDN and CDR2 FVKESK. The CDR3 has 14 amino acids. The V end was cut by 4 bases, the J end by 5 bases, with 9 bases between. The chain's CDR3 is CASSPRANNSPLHF. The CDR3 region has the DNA TGTGCCAGCAGCCCCCGGGCAAATAATTCACCCCTCCACTTT.

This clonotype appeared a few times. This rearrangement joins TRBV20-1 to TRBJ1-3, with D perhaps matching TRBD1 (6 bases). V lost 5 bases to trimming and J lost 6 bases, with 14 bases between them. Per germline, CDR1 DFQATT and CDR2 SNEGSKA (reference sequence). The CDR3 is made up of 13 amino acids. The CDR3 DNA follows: TGCAGTGCTCTGTACAGGGATGCAAACACCATATATTTT. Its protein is CSALYRDANTIYF.

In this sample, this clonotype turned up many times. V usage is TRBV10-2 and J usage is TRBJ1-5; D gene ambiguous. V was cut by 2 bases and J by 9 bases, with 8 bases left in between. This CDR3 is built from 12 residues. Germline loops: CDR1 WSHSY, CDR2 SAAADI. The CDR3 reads CASSEMVWPQHF. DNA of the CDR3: TGCGCCAGCAGTGAGATGGTCTGGCCCCAGCATTTT.

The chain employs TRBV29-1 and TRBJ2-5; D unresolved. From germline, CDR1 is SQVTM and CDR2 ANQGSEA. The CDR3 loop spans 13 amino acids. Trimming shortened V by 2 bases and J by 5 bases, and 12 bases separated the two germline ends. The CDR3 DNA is TGCAGCGTTGAAAGACTCGTTAGGGAGACCCAGTACTTC. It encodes CSVERLVRETQYF.

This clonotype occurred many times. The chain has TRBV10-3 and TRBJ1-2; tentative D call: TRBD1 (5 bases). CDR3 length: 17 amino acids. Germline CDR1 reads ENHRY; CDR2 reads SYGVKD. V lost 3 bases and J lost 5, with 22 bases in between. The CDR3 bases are TGTGCCATCAGTGAATCGGGGGTTAACTTGGGTAGTTATGGCTACACCTTC. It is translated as CAISESGVNLGSYGYTF.

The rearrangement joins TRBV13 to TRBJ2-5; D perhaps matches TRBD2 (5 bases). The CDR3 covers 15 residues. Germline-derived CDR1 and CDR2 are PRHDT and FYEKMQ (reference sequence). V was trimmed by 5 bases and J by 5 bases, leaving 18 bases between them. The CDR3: CASSRRTSPRETQYF. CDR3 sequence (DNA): TGTGCCAGCAGCCGGCGGACTTCCCCCCGGGAGACCCAGTACTTC. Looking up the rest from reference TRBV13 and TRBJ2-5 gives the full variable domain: AAGVIQSPRHLIKEKRETATLKCYPIPRHDTVYWYQQGPGQDPQFLISFYEKMQSDKGSIPDRFSAQQFSDYHSELNMSSLELGDSALYFCASSRRTSPRETQYFGPGTRLLVL.

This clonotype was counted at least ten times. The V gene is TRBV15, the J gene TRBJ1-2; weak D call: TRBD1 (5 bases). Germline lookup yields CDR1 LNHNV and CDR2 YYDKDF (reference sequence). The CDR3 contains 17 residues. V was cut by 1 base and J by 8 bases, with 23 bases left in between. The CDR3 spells CATSRVSFQGGDRGYTF. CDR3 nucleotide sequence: TGTGCCACCAGCAGAGTTTCCTTTCAGGGCGGGGACCGAGGCTACACCTTC.

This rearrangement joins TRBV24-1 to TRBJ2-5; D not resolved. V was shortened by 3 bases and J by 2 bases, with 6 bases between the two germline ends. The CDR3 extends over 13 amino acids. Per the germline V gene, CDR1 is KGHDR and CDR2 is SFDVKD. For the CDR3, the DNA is TGTGCCACCAGTGATCCCTCACAAGAGACCCAGTACTTC. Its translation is CATSDPSQETQYF.

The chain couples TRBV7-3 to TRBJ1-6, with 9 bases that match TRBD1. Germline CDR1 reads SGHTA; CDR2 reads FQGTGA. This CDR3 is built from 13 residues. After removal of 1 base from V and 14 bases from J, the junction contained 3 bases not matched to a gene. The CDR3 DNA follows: TGTGCCAGCAGCTTAAAGGACAGGGGTGCCCTCCACTTT. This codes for CASSLKDRGALHF.

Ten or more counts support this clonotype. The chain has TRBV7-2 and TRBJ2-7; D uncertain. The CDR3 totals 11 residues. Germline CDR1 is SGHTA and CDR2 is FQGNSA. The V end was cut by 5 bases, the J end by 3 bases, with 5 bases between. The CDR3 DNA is TGTGCCAGCAGCCCCTTCTACGAGCAGTACTTC. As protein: CASSPFYEQYF.

This CDR3 is CASRLTDYGYTF. CDR3 nucleotide sequence: TGTGCCAGCAGGTTGACGGACTATGGCTACACCTTC. The genes are TRBV6-1 and TRBJ1-2; D is ambiguous. V was clipped by 6 bases and J by 3 bases, with 8 bases between them. CDR1 is MNHNS, CDR2 SASEGT, per germline. The CDR3 covers 12 residues.

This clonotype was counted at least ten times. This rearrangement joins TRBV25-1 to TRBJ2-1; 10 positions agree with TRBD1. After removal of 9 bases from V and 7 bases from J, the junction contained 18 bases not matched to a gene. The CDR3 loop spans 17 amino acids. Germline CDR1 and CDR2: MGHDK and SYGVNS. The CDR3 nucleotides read TGTGCCAGTTCCCCCGAGGCGGGACAGGGGTGGGGTAATGAGCAGTTCTTC. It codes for CASSPEAGQGWGNEQFF.

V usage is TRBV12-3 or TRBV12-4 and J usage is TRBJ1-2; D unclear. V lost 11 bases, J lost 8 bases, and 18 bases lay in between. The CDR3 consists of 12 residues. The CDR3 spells CAEAGLSGGYTF. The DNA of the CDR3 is TGTGCCGAGGCGGGATTAAGTGGCGGCTACACCTTC.

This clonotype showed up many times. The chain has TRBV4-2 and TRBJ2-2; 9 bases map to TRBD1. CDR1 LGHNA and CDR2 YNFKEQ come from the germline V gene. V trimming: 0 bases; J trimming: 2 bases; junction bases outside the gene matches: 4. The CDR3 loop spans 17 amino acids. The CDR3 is CASSQERTGANTGELFF. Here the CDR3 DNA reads TGTGCCAGCAGCCAAGAAAGGACAGGGGCCAACACCGGGGAGCTGTTTTTT.

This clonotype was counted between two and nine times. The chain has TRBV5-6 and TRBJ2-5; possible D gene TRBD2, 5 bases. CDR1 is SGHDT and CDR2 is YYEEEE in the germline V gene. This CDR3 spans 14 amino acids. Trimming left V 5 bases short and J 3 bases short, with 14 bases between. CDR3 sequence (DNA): TGTGCCAGCAGTTCTGGACTGGTCGAAGAGACCCAGTACTTC. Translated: CASSSGLVEETQYF.

CDR3 sequence: CASSPTQAYEQYF. The CDR3 DNA reads TGTGCCAGCAGCCCCACCCAGGCCTACGAGCAGTACTTC. The chain links TRBV7-9 to TRBJ2-7; D ambiguous. From germline, CDR1 is SEHNR and CDR2 FQNEAQ (reference sequence). This CDR3 contains 13 residues. Trimming removed 5 bases from V and 2 bases from J, with 10 bases in between.